This T cell receptor beta chain was recorded in a study of T-cell memory formation after mild COVID-19. Study as a whole: TCR clusters were largely donor specific. Overall study findings and caveats: Clones that contracted clustered mainly in CM and EM if CD4+ and in EMRA if CD8+.

TCRdb independently ran MiXCR on the 5' RACE reads; one entry per CDR3 protein. The sample yields more than 400,000 distinct CDR3 sequences, 15% to 20% seen once. The CDR3 runs to 13 residues. The V gene lost 1 base and the J gene lost 6 bases, with 6 bases spanning the gap. CDR1 is SEHNR and CDR2 is FQNEAQ in the germline V gene (reference sequence). This clonotype was counted at least ten times. Its antigen is as yet unknown. This sequence was found in an adult woman who had mild COVID-19 (a few samples of this study predate the infection). Cell type and time point are not known. Source material: PBMCs or a T cell subset sorted from them (not recorded which). The chain carries TRBV7-9 and TRBJ2-2, with D uncertain. The CDR3 region has the DNA TGTGCCAGCAGCTTAGAAAGGTCCGGGGAGCTGTTTTTT. The encoded protein is CASSLERSGELFF.